This T cell receptor beta chain was sequenced during a study of T cell responses to AZD1222 COVID-19 vaccine. Study results and limitations: Baseline testing showed seropositivity in only six AZD1222 recipients. Spike-specific TCR repertoires showed rising breadth and depth after two AZD1222 doses. Regions 160-218 and 743-854 dominated among vaccine-associated CD4 TCRs spanning spike.

Points on this clone: Its matching antigen is unknown.

TCRdb's copy holds only in-frame clones and misses some; the assay was immunoSEQ multiplex PCR. The table includes around 140,000 clones, about 93% detected once. CDR3 length: 13 residues. The V gene's germline CDR1 is ENHRY and CDR2 SYGVKD. V lost 6 bases to trimming and J lost 2 bases, with 11 bases between them. This chain connects TRBV10-3 to TRBJ2-7, with D tentatively TRBD1 (5 bases). The specimen comprised peripheral blood, sampled on day 0 of AZD1222 vaccination. This receptor was obtained from an adult in good health. CDR3 sequence: CAISTDTPYEQYF. The CDR3 region has the DNA TGTGCCATCAGCACGGACACCCCCTACGAGCAGTACTTC.